This is a list of T cell receptor beta chains from one sample in a study of T-cell memory formation after mild COVID-19. One entry per CDR3 protein, called by TCRdb with MiXCR from the 5' RACE reads. The data contain roughly 99,000 distinct CDR3 sequences, around an eighth of them singletons. Material: PBMCs or a T cell subset sorted from them (not recorded which). The receptor set was obtained from a man aged 18 to 35 who had mild COVID-19 (a few samples of this study predate the infection). Cell type and time point are not known. Each CDR3 is given with its conserved first and last residue. A D gene is named only where the DNA matches it firmly. Some rows have no size entry. The others give once, few or many, or a class for an expanded clone.

cdr3_length d_call clone_size j_call v_call cdr3_nt cdr3_aa
14 . many TRBJ2-1 TRBV12-3/TRBV12-4 TGTGCCAGCAGTTTAAGTGTCCTTGGCAATGAGCAGTTCTTC CASSLSVLGNEQFF
16 . few TRBJ1-5 TRBV7-8 TGTGCCAGCACCCTAGGGGTTGTGGGGATTAATCAGCCCCAGCATTTT CASTLGVVGINQPQHF
17 . many TRBJ1-5 TRBV7-6 TGTGCCAGCAGCTTAGCCCCGGACCAGGTCCGCAATCAGCCCCAGCATTTT CASSLAPDQVRNQPQHF
15 TRBD2 few TRBJ2-5 TRBV2 TGTGCCAGCAACCAACTAGCGGGGGCACAAGAGACCCAGTACTTC CASNQLAGAQETQYF
13 . few TRBJ1-1 TRBV4-1 TGCGCCAGCAGTTCGAAGGTGAACACTGAAGCTTTCTTT CASSSKVNTEAFF
14 TRBD1 many TRBJ2-5 TRBV5-5 TGTGCCAGCAGCCCTGGACAGGGTCAGGAGACCCAGTACTTC CASSPGQGQETQYF
16 . many TRBJ1-1 TRBV10-3 TGTGCCATCAGTGAGTCTCCTGTGACGGGGAACACTGAAGCTTTCTTT CAISESPVTGNTEAFF
17 . few TRBJ1-5 TRBV6-6 TGTGCCAGCAGTTACTCGTTAGCCGGGGTCAGCAATCAGCCCCAGCATTTT CASSYSLAGVSNQPQHF
16 . . TRBJ2-1 TRBV7-8 TGTGCCAGCAGCTCCCCCTCGCGTAGGTACGACAATGAGCAGTTCTTC CASSSPSRRYDNEQFF
15 . few TRBJ2-2 TRBV11-2 TGTGCCAGCAGCGTCGCTCACAGAAACACCGGGGAGCTGTTTTTT CASSVAHRNTGELFF
14 . few TRBJ1-3 TRBV4-3 TGCGCCAGCAGCCAAGATGTAGGGAGCAACACCATATATTTT CASSQDVGSNTIYF
13 TRBD1 . TRBJ1-2 TRBV7-2 TGTGCCAGCAGCCCTGGACAGGGAGGTGGCTACACCTTC CASSPGQGGGYTF
16 TRBD1 . TRBJ1-2 TRBV20-1 TGCAGTGCTAGAGATTTCGAGCAGGGGGCGGCCTATGGCTACACCTTC CSARDFEQGAAYGYTF
15 TRBD1 . TRBJ2-1 TRBV9 TGTGCCAGCAGCGCTCCGGGACAGGGTCACAATGAGCAGTTCTTC CASSAPGQGHNEQFF
15 TRBD1 . TRBJ2-7 TRBV12-3/TRBV12-4 TGTGCCAGCAGGTATACAGGGGGCGCCTCCTACGAGCAGTACTTC CASRYTGGASYEQYF
15 TRBD1 . TRBJ1-2 TRBV6-5 TGTGCCAGCAGTTACGGGACAGGGGGCTTCTATGGCTACACCTTC CASSYGTGGFYGYTF
17 . few TRBJ2-1 TRBV7-9 TGTGCCAGCAGCCCCGGGGTGAGGGGCCGGCTATACAATGAGCAGTTCTTC CASSPGVRGRLYNEQFF
14 TRBD1 few TRBJ1-1 TRBV29-1 TGCAGCGTCTGGACAGGGTGGATGAACACTGAAGCTTTCTTT CSVWTGWMNTEAFF